These T cell receptor beta chains were read from a single sample in a study of control samples from healthy donors and cancer patients. The method was immunoSEQ multiplex PCR; TCRdb's version includes in-frame clones alone and lacks a portion of them. The table records about 250,000 clones, almost 85% of them present only once. The sequenced sample consisted of PBMCs. The receptor source for this set is a woman aged 60-75 years with lung cancer. Each CDR3 is given with its conserved first and last residue. Each record gives: CDR3 length, D gene, J gene, V gene, clone size, CDR3 protein, CDR3 DNA. A D gene is named only where the DNA matches it firmly. Expanded clones are given a class, and other clones once, few, many or no size at all.

>16|.|TRBJ1-3|TRBV7-9|.
CASSTTGKGTGNTIYF
TGTGCCAGCAGCACAACAGGGAAGGGGACTGGAAACACCATATATTTT
>13|.|TRBJ2-7|TRBV5-1|.
CASSPRTPYEQYF
TGCGCCAGCAGCCCCAGGACACCTTACGAGCAGTACTTC
>14|.|TRBJ2-7|TRBV7-3|.
CASSLGLGTYEQYF
TGTGCCAGCAGCCTGGGACTGGGGACCTACGAGCAGTACTTC
>16|.|TRBJ1-6|TRBV6-6|.
CASSSSSGDRNSPLHF
TGTGCCAGCAGTTCCTCTAGCGGGGACCGAAATTCACCCCTCCACTTT
>15|.|TRBJ1-3|TRBV2|.
CASSEGWGSGNTIYF
TGTGCCAGCAGTGAAGGTTGGGGCTCTGGAAACACCATATATTTT
>17|TRBD1|TRBJ1-2|TRBV18|.
CASSPPGWDSSPYGYTF
TGTGCCAGCTCACCCCCCGGATGGGACAGCTCTCCCTATGGCTACACCTTC
>16|.|TRBJ2-3|TRBV3-1/TRBV3-2|once
CASSPYLGQGPDTQYF
TGTGCCAGCAGCCCCTATTTAGGGCAGGGCCCAGATACGCAGTATTTT
>14|.|TRBJ1-6|TRBV5-6|.
CASSLSQGRSPLHF
TGTGCCAGCAGCTTGAGTCAGGGGAGGTCACCCCTCCACTTT
>13|.|TRBJ2-2|TRBV5-6|.
CASSPGLTGELFF
TGTGCCAGCAGCCCGGGATTGACCGGGGAGCTGTTTTTT
>16|.|TRBJ1-2|TRBV4-1|.
CASTQVATGQNYGYTF
TGCGCCAGCACTCAAGTGGCTACCGGACAGAACTATGGCTACACCTTC
>14|.|TRBJ1-4|TRBV6-5|once
CASSYSRPGEKLFF
TGTGCCAGCAGTTACTCGAGGCCAGGGGAAAAACTGTTTTTT
>15|TRBD1|TRBJ1-6|TRBV7-9|.
CASSLQGAGNSPLHF
TGTGCCAGCAGCTTACAGGGGGCTGGGAATTCACCCCTCCACTTT
>16|.|TRBJ1-3|TRBV2|few
CASKAQVASSGNTIYF
TGTGCCAGCAAGGCCCAGGTGGCGAGCTCTGGAAACACCATATATTTT
>12|.|TRBJ2-3|TRBV6-5|.
CASSPVGDTQYF
TGTGCCAGCAGCCCCGTGGGAGATACGCAGTATTTT
>15|.|TRBJ2-2|TRBV27|.
CASSSWDTNTGELFF
TGTGCCAGCTCTTCCTGGGACACGAACACCGGGGAGCTGTTTTTT
>16|.|TRBJ1-1|TRBV11-2|.
CASSLLRWGSDTEAFF
TGTGCCAGCAGCTTATTGCGTTGGGGCAGCGACACTGAAGCTTTCTTT
>15|TRBD1|TRBJ1-5|TRBV7-8|few
CASSLTGGGNQPQHF
TGTGCCAGCAGCTTAACAGGGGGCGGGAATCAGCCCCAGCATTTT
>14|.|TRBJ2-3|TRBV4-2|.
CASSQTGSTDTQYF
TGTGCCAGCAGCCAAACGGGAAGCACAGATACGCAGTATTTT
>17|.|TRBJ1-4|TRBV4-2|.
CASSQLHGRRPNEKLFF
TGTGCCAGCAGCCAACTGCACGGAAGAAGACCCAATGAAAAACTGTTTTTT
>11|.|TRBJ2-5|TRBV6-2/TRBV6-3|.
CASSYHETQYF
TGTGCCAGCAGTTACCATGAGACCCAGTACTTC
>15|.|TRBJ1-5|TRBV6-1|.
CASSEGQISNQPQHF
TGTGCCAGCAGTGAAGGACAGATTAGCAATCAGCCCCAGCATTTT
>15|.|TRBJ1-2|TRBV3-1/TRBV3-2|.
CASSQGDISNYGYTF
TGTGCCAGCAGCCAAGGGGACATCTCTAACTATGGCTACACCTTC
>14|TRBD1|TRBJ2-5|TRBV25-1|.
CASSVLWDRGTQYF
TGTGCCAGCAGTGTTCTGTGGGACAGGGGGACCCAGTACTTC
>15|.|TRBJ1-1|TRBV7-9|.
CASSPTTPGNTEAFF
TGTGCCAGCAGCCCCACAACCCCGGGGAACACTGAAGCTTTCTTT
>16|TRBD2|TRBJ2-1|TRBV7-9|.
CASSFHSGRLLNEQFF
TGTGCCAGCAGCTTTCATAGCGGGAGGCTACTCAATGAGCAGTTCTTC
>16|.|TRBJ1-3|TRBV27|.
CASGSYRAGLGNTIYF
TGTGCCAGCGGCTCCTACAGGGCGGGTTTAGGAAACACCATATATTTT
>14|TRBD1|TRBJ1-5|TRBV10-3|.
CAISYGQDNQPQHF
TGTGCCATCAGCTACGGACAGGACAATCAGCCCCAGCATTTT
>16|.|TRBJ1-4|TRBV6-1|.
CASSEQGSLTNEKLFF
TGTGCCAGCAGTGAACAGGGCAGTCTAACTAATGAAAAACTGTTTTTT
>13|.|TRBJ1-2|TRBV6-1|.
CASSERQGYGYTF
TGTGCCAGCAGTGAACGTCAGGGCTATGGCTACACCTTC
>17|TRBD2|TRBJ2-3|TRBV4-2|.
CASSQEGAGGPIDTQYF
TGTGCCAGCAGCCAAGAGGGAGCGGGAGGCCCCATCGATACGCAGTATTTT
>16|.|TRBJ2-7|TRBV6-5|.
CASSYSSIGLTYEQYF
TGTGCCAGCAGTTACTCGAGCATAGGTCTTACCTACGAGCAGTACTTC
>15|TRBD1|TRBJ1-5|TRBV9|.
CASSPGQGAHQPQHF
TGTGCCAGCAGCCCAGGACAGGGCGCTCATCAGCCCCAGCATTTT
>15|TRBD1|TRBJ2-7|TRBV10-3|.
CAISEQGAHIAEQYF
TGTGCCATCAGCGAACAGGGGGCGCATATTGCAGAGCAGTACTTC
>13|.|TRBJ1-1|TRBV11-2|.
CASSWKGLYEAFF
TGTGCCAGCAGCTGGAAGGGGCTATATGAAGCTTTCTTT
>11|.|TRBJ2-5|TRBV5-1|.
CASRQEETQYF
TGCGCCAGCAGGCAGGAAGAGACCCAGTACTTC
>16|TRBD2|TRBJ2-1|TRBV24-1|.
CATSLGGVQGYNEQFF
TGTGCCACCAGCCTCGGGGGGGTTCAAGGCTACAATGAGCAGTTCTTC
>14|.|TRBJ1-1|TRBV6-6|.
CASSFRGPNTEAFF
TGTGCCAGCAGTTTCCGGGGCCCGAACACTGAAGCTTTCTTT
>14|.|TRBJ2-2|TRBV7-7|.
CASSLDSGTGELFF
TGTGCTAGCAGCTTGGACTCTGGCACCGGGGAGCTGTTTTTT
>15|TRBD2|TRBJ2-3|TRBV28|.
CASRERGSTTDTQYF
TGTGCCAGCAGGGAGCGCGGGAGCACCACAGATACGCAGTATTTT
>13|TRBD2|TRBJ2-1|TRBV12-3/TRBV12-4|.
CASSFGLAREQFF
TGTGCCAGCAGTTTCGGACTAGCGCGCGAGCAGTTCTTC
>15|.|TRBJ1-5|TRBV28|few
CASTLGGVRNQPQHF
TGTGCCAGCACCTTGGGGGGGGTCCGGAATCAGCCCCAGCATTTT
>15|.|TRBJ2-1|TRBV5-6|once
CASSSQRAGANEQFF
TGTGCCAGCAGCTCACAGCGGGCCGGGGCGAATGAGCAGTTCTTC
>14|.|TRBJ1-2|TRBV11-2|.
CASSLEAGIYGYTF
TGTGCCAGCAGCTTAGAAGCAGGGATCTATGGCTACACCTTC
>16|TRBD1|TRBJ1-1|TRBV6-5|once
CASSSSRTGGGTEAFF
TGTGCCAGCAGTTCGTCTAGGACAGGGGGAGGCACTGAAGCTTTCTTT
>15|.|TRBJ1-4|TRBV3-1/TRBV3-2|once
CASSQARGANEKLFF
TGTGCCAGCAGCCAAGCCCGGGGCGCTAATGAAAAACTGTTTTTT
>15|.|TRBJ2-1|TRBV6-5|.
CASSYELTPYNEQFF
TGTGCCAGCAGTTACGAGCTTACCCCCTACAATGAGCAGTTCTTC
>17|.|TRBJ1-2|TRBV2|.
CASSLTGATTPNYGYTF
TGTGCCAGCAGTTTGACAGGCGCAACCACTCCAAACTATGGCTACACCTTC
>14|TRBD2|TRBJ2-1|TRBV29-1|.
CSVTPGGLRNEQFF
TGCAGCGTTACCCCGGGGGGGCTGAGGAATGAGCAGTTCTTC
>17|TRBD2|TRBJ2-1|TRBV24-1|.
CATSEPGGGSSYNEQFF
TGTGCCACCAGTGAGCCGGGAGGGGGATCAAGTTACAATGAGCAGTTCTTC
>14|TRBD1|TRBJ2-7|TRBV5-6|.
CASSYPGQPYEQYF
TGTGCCAGCAGTTATCCGGGACAGCCCTACGAGCAGTACTTC
>17|.|TRBJ2-5|TRBV9|.
CASSEGQRSGGRETQYF
TGTGCCAGCAGCGAAGGCCAACGGTCAGGGGGGCGGGAGACCCAGTACTTC
>10|.|TRBJ1-2|TRBV6-1|.
CASSEFGYTF
TGTGCCAGCAGTGAATTTGGCTACACCTTC
>14|.|TRBJ1-4|TRBV2|.
CATRTTGANEKLFF
TGTGCCACTAGAACGACAGGAGCTAATGAAAAACTGTTTTTT
>15|.|TRBJ2-7|TRBV7-3|.
CASSVLPGRNYEQYF
TGTGCCAGCAGCGTACTACCTGGACGGAACTACGAGCAGTACTTC
>16|TRBD1|TRBJ1-2|TRBV3-1/TRBV3-2|few
CASSQEDRRGRSGYTF
TGTGCCAGCAGCCAAGAGGACCGCAGGGGGCGGAGTGGCTACACCTTC
>13|.|TRBJ1-2|TRBV6-1|.
CASSDGLSYGYTF
TGTGCCAGCAGTGATGGTCTCTCCTATGGCTACACCTTC
>14|.|TRBJ1-1|TRBV19|.
CASSISGGDTEAFF
TGTGCCAGTAGTATTTCGGGAGGTGACACTGAAGCTTTCTTT
>15|.|TRBJ1-1|TRBV6-5|.
CASSYSNRGDTEAFF
TGTGCCAGCAGTTACTCGAATAGGGGTGACACTGAAGCTTTCTTT
>13|.|TRBJ2-5|TRBV19|few
CASSIGPLETQYF
TGTGCCAGTAGTATAGGGCCGCTCGAGACCCAGTACTTC
>15|.|TRBJ2-7|TRBV3-1/TRBV3-2|.
CASSPSEGRAYEQYF
TGTGCCAGCAGCCCCTCCGAAGGAAGAGCCTACGAGCAGTACTTC